Shown below are 26 T cell receptor beta chains from a single sample sequenced in a study of cytomegalovirus exposure and HLA in healthy donors. 13 Jbeta primers and 60 Vbeta primers were used for the PCR. Generated by immunoSEQ multiplex PCR, the TCRdb table keeps only in-frame clones and is missing some. The sample carries 150,000 to 200,000 clones, roughly 79% recorded once. The sequenced sample was PBMCs. The receptors come from a woman in her 40s in good health and CMV-seronegative.

The rearrangement links TRBV18 to TRBJ1-2, with 9 bases aligning to TRBD1. The V segment lost 3 bases and the J segment 6 bases; nucleotides outside the gene matches: 5. CDR1 and CDR2 (germline): KGHSH, LQKENI. This CDR3 has 14 amino acids. CDR3 amino acids: CASSPEGQGNGYTF. CDR3 sequence (DNA): TGTGCCAGCTCACCTGAAGGACAGGGGAATGGCTACACCTTC.

The chain combines TRBV5-6 with TRBJ2-7; the D gene is possibly TRBD2 (5 bases). V lost 1 base to trimming and J lost 4 bases, with 12 bases between them. Germline assignment: CDR1 SGHDT and CDR2 YYEEEE. The CDR3 length is 14 residues. The CDR3 DNA reads as TGTGCCAGCAGCTTGATGAGCGGAAATTACGAGCAGTACTTC. Amino acids: CASSLMSGNYEQYF.

V is TRBV18 and J is TRBJ1-2; D remains ambiguous. Trimming pared 3 bases from V and 4 bases from J, leaving 9 bases between. The CDR3 sequence is 13 residues long. Germline CDR1 and CDR2: KGHSH and LQKENI. CDR3 coding DNA: TGTGCCAGCTCACCGGAGGGTCCCTATGGCTACACCTTC. Protein product: CASSPEGPYGYTF.

This clone was counted a single time. The rearrangement links TRBV5-1 to TRBJ2-1, with D possibly matching TRBD2 (6 bases). V lost 4 bases and J 0 bases, leaving 14 bases between the germline ends. Germline V CDR1 and CDR2: SGHRS, YFSETQ. The CDR3 loop spans 16 amino acids. CDR3 coding DNA: TGCGCCAGCAGCGGAATCGGGAGTACCTCCTACAATGAGCAGTTCTTC. This gives the protein CASSGIGSTSYNEQFF.

The J gene is TRBJ1-3, the V gene TRBV2; D may be TRBD1 (6 bases). V lost 3 bases and J lost 2, with 8 bases in between. Germline CDR1 and CDR2: SNHLY and FYNNEI. The CDR3 runs 14 residues. The CDR3 spells CASSDPGAGNTIYF. In DNA form, the CDR3 reads TGTGCCAGCAGTGACCCAGGGGCTGGAAACACCATATATTTT.

Comment on this clone: Other DNA sequences within the sample encode an identical CDR3. The chain joins TRBV28 to TRBJ1-5; D gene unclear. This CDR3 region has 12 residues. V shed 6 bases and J shed 2 bases, with 5 bases lying between them. Germline V gene lookup returns CDR1 MDHEN and CDR2 SYDVKM. CDR3 residues: CASREGNQPQHF. CDR3 coding DNA: TGTGCCAGCAGGGAGGGCAATCAGCCCCAGCATTTT.

V usage is TRBV9 and J usage is TRBJ1-2; D unresolved. Between the trimmed V and J ends, which lost 0 bases and 5 bases, there was a span of 8 bases. Germline V gene lookup returns CDR1 SGDLS and CDR2 YYNGEE. CDR3 length: 13 residues. This CDR3 is CASSVAGGYGYTF. The CDR3 nucleotides are TGTGCCAGCAGCGTAGCGGGCGGGTATGGCTACACCTTC.

The gene calls are TRBV5-1 and TRBJ2-3; D is unresolved. The length of the CDR3 is 16 residues. In germline, CDR1 is SGHRS, CDR2 YFSETQ. V was trimmed by 2 bases and J by 0 bases, leaving 13 bases between them. The CDR3 sequence is CASSFSVSTSTDTQYF. In DNA, the CDR3 is TGCGCCAGCAGCTTTTCGGTCTCAACTAGCACAGATACGCAGTATTTT.

In DNA, the CDR3 is TGTGCCAGCATTGACAGGGTCTTATATGGCTACACCTTC. This encodes CASIDRVLYGYTF. The chain couples TRBV28 to TRBJ1-2, with 7 nucleotides matching TRBD1. Germline V gene sequence: CDR1 MDHEN, CDR2 SYDVKM. Trimming removed 7 bases from V and 5 bases from J; junction bases left unmatched: 7. The CDR3 loop spans 13 amino acids.

This rearrangement joins TRBV30 to TRBJ2-2, with 15 bases that match TRBD2. The ends lost 2 bases at V and 3 bases at J; junction bases unmatched: 10. From germline, CDR1 is GTSNPN and CDR2 SVGIG (reference sequence). The CDR3 loop spans 19 amino acids. Here the CDR3 reads CAWSILRTSGRADTGELFF. The DNA for the CDR3 is TGTGCCTGGAGTATCTTGAGGACTAGCGGGAGGGCGGACACCGGGGAGCTGTTTTTT.

V and J are TRBV29-1 and TRBJ1-1; TRBD1 matches at 8 bases. Germline trimming cut 5 bases from V and 1 base from J; bases unmatched to any gene: 6. This CDR3 region has 14 residues. The germline V gene encodes CDR1 SQVTM and CDR2 ANQGSEA. The CDR3 spells CSVSRTGKNTEAFF. CDR3 coding DNA: TGCAGCGTTTCCCGGACAGGGAAGAACACTGAAGCTTTCTTT.

The chain uses TRBV7-3 and TRBJ2-5; perhaps TRBD2 as D (6 bases). Germline CDR1 is SGHTA and CDR2 is FQGTGA. The V end lost 1 base, the J end lost 2 bases, and 8 bases lay between the germline ends. The CDR3 totals 14 residues. CDR3 coding DNA: TGTGCCAGCAGCTTAAATGGGGGGCAAGAGACCCAGTACTTC. Translation: CASSLNGGQETQYF. The full variable domain, its missing parts supplied by reference TRBV7-3 and TRBJ2-5, is GAGVSQTPSNKVTEKGKYVELRCDPISGHTALYWYRQSLGQGPEFLIYFQGTGAADDSGLPNDRFFAVRPEGSVSTLKIQRTERGDSAVYLCASSLNGGQETQYFGPGTRLLVL.

This chain joins TRBV6-5 and TRBJ2-5, with 9 bases aligning to TRBD2. The J segment lost 5 bases and the V segment lost 8 bases, leaving 6 bases of the junction unmatched. CDR1 and CDR2 (germline): MNHEY, SVGAGI. This CDR3 spans 13 amino acids. The CDR3 loop reads CASRREGGETQYF. The CDR3 nucleotides read TGTGCCAGCCGGCGGGAGGGCGGCGAGACCCAGTACTTC.

The chain has TRBV7-9 and TRBJ1-1; no clear D gene. Germline CDR1 and CDR2: SEHNR and FQNEAQ (reference sequence). The CDR3 covers 13 residues. With 5 bases removed from V and 5 bases from J, the gap between germline ends came to 12 bases. For the CDR3, the DNA is TGTGCCAGCAGCAAGCAAGAGGGAACTGAAGCTTTCTTT. Translating gives CASSKQEGTEAFF.

This clone was observed a handful of times. V is TRBV19 and J is TRBJ2-5, with no clear D. CDR1 and CDR2 (germline): LNHDA, SQIVND (reference sequence). The CDR3 has 14 residues. Trimming removed 4 bases at V and 5 bases at J, with 14 bases between. Here the CDR3 reads CASSTLDVGETQYF. CDR3 coding DNA: TGTGCCAGTAGTACCCTAGATGTCGGGGAGACCCAGTACTTC. The entire variable domain, with the rest obtained from reference TRBV19 and TRBJ2-5, is as follows: DGGITQSPKYLFRKEGQNVTLSCEQNLNHDAMYWYRQDPGQGLRLIYYSQIVNDFQKGDIAEGYSVSREKKESFPLTVTSAQKNPTAFYLCASSTLDVGETQYFGPGTRLLVL.

Here the CDR3 reads CAWRLQGIDTGELFF. Written as DNA, the CDR3 is TGTGCCTGGAGATTACAGGGTATTGACACCGGGGAGCTGTTTTTT. V usage is TRBV30 and J usage is TRBJ2-2, with TRBD1 as a possible D gene (6 bases). Germline values: CDR1 GTSNPN, CDR2 SVGIG (reference sequence). The CDR3 has 15 residues. V shed 3 bases and J shed 3 bases, with 14 bases lying between them. The whole variable domain, remainder taken from reference TRBV30 and TRBJ2-2, is SQTIHQWPATLVQPVGSPLSLECTVEGTSNPNLYWYRQAAGRGLQLLFYSVGIGQISSEVPQNLSASRPQDRQFILSSKKLLLSDSGFYLCAWRLQGIDTGELFFGEGSRLTVL.

V gene TRBV27 combines with J gene TRBJ2-2; D perhaps matches TRBD1 (6 bases). The germline V gene encodes CDR1 MNHEY and CDR2 SMNVEV (reference sequence). CDR3 length: 15 residues. V lost 8 bases and J lost 5, with 18 bases in between. The CDR3 protein is CASHPWTEVTGELFF. CDR3 DNA: TGTGCCAGCCATCCGTGGACAGAAGTAACCGGGGAGCTGTTTTTT.

The rearrangement uses TRBV30 and TRBJ2-6; no clear D. From germline, CDR1 is GTSNPN and CDR2 SVGIG (reference sequence). The V end lost 1 base, the J end lost 0 bases, and 10 bases lay between the germline ends. This CDR3 is 16 amino acids long. CDR3 amino acids: CAWSASFPSGANVLTF. The CDR3 DNA follows: TGTGCCTGGAGTGCTAGTTTTCCCTCTGGGGCCAACGTCCTGACTTTC.

The gene calls are TRBV5-5 and TRBJ1-1; 8 bases are a match to TRBD1. Germline V CDR1 and CDR2: SGHKS, YYEKEE (reference sequence). The CDR3 runs to 14 residues. The junction had 7 bases not matched to a gene; V was cut back by 7 bases and J by 2 bases. CDR3 sequence reads: CASLEGQVNTEAFF. In nucleotides, the CDR3 is TGTGCCAGCTTGGAGGGACAGGTAAACACTGAAGCTTTCTTT.

V gene TRBV6-5 combines with J gene TRBJ2-7; D gene uncertain. The CDR3 consists of 14 residues. The V gene lost 6 bases and the J gene lost 2 bases, with 14 bases spanning the gap. Germline CDR1 MNHEY, CDR2 SVGAGI. CDR3 sequence: CASRNSWLAYEQYF. In DNA form, the CDR3 reads TGTGCCAGCAGGAACTCTTGGCTAGCCTACGAGCAGTACTTC.

CDR3 protein: CASSLWGQGREAFF. CDR3 in DNA: TGTGCCAGCAGCTTATGGGGACAGGGGCGAGAAGCTTTCTTT. The rearrangement joins TRBV7-2 to TRBJ1-1, with TRBD1 identical over 10 bases. The CDR3 covers 14 residues. Germline values: CDR1 SGHTA, CDR2 FQGNSA. After removal of 2 bases from V and 8 bases from J, the junction contained 5 bases not matched to a gene.

The V gene is TRBV18, the J gene TRBJ2-2; D perhaps matches TRBD2 (5 bases). V shed 6 bases and J shed 2 bases, with 13 bases lying between them. The germline CDR1 and CDR2 sequences are KGHSH and LQKENI. The CDR3 consists of 15 residues. DNA of the CDR3: TGTGCCAGCTCCCCCGCGAGGGTTAACACCGGGGAGCTGTTTTTT. This encodes CASSPARVNTGELFF.

The V and J genes are TRBV28 and TRBJ1-4; D perhaps matches TRBD1 (6 bases). This CDR3 comprises 14 residues. The germline CDR1 and CDR2 sequences are MDHEN and SYDVKM. The V gene lost 6 bases and the J gene lost 8 bases, with 16 bases spanning the gap. Here the CDR3 DNA reads TGTGCCAGCAGCCCGGGACATAGGGGGGAAAAACTGTTTTTT. It is translated as CASSPGHRGEKLFF.

This clone was counted a few times. The CDR3 DNA sequence: TGTGCCAGCAGCTTATCAGGGCCGAATCAGCCCCAGCATTTT. Encoded protein: CASSLSGPNQPQHF. This chain uses TRBV11-1 with TRBJ1-5; TRBD1 is a possible D gene (5 bases). V shed 2 bases and J shed 4 bases, with 9 bases lying between them. CDR1 is SGHAT and CDR2 is FQDESV in the germline V gene (reference sequence). This CDR3 spans 14 amino acids. Combining the CDR3 with reference TRBV11-1 and TRBJ1-5 gives the whole variable domain EAEVAQSPRYKITEKSQAVAFWCDPISGHATLYWYRQILGQGPELLVQFQDESVVDDSQLPKDRFSAERLKGVDSTLKIQPAELGDSAMYLCASSLSGPNQPQHFGDGTRLSIL.

The chain carries TRBV29-1 and TRBJ1-2; tentative D call: TRBD1 (6 bases). The CDR3 consists of 12 residues. The germline gives CDR1 SQVTM, CDR2 ANQGSEA. Trimming cost V 3 bases and J 4 bases, with 9 bases left between them. The CDR3 loop reads CSVEGHTYGYTF. The CDR3 DNA is TGCAGCGTTGAGGGACACACCTATGGCTACACCTTC.

The chain recombines TRBV29-1 with TRBJ1-1, with 7 bases matching TRBD1. The CDR3 has 14 amino acids. The germline V gene has CDR1 SQVTM and CDR2 ANQGSEA. V was clipped by 7 bases and J by 5 bases; unmatched bases: 13. As DNA, the CDR3 is TGCAGCGGATCCCCACAGGGGACTCAAACTGAAGCTTTCTTT. Protein sequence: CSGSPQGTQTEAFF.